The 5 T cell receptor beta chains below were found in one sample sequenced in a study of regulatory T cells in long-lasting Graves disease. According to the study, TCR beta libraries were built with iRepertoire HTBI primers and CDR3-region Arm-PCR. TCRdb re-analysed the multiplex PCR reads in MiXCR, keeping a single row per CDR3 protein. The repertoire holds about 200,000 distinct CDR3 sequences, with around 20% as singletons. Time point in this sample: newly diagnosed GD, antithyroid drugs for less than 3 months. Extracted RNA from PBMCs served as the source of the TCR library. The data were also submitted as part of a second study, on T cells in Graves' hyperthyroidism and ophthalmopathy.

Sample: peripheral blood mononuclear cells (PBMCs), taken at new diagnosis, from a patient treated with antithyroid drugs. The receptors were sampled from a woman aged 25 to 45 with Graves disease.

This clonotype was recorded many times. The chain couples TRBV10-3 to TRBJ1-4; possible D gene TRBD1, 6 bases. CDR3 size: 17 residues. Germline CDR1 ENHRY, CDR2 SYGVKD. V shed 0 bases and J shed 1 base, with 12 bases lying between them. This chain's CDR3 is CAISESWGQGTNEKLFF. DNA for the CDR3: TGTGCCATCAGTGAGTCATGGGGGCAGGGAACTAATGAAAAACTGTTTTTT.

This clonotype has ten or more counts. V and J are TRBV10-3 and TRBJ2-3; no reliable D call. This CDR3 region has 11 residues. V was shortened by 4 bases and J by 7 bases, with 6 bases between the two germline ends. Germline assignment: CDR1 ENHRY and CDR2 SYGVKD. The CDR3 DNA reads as TGTGCCATCAGTGGCACGAATACGCAGTATTTT. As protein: CAISGTNTQYF.

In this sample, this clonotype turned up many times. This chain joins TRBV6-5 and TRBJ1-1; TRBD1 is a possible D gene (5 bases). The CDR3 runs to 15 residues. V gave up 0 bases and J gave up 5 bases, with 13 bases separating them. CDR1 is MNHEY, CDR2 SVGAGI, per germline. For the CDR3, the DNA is TGTGCCAGCAGTTACTCATTCTCGGGGGAAACTGAAGCTTTCTTT. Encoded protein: CASSYSFSGETEAFF.

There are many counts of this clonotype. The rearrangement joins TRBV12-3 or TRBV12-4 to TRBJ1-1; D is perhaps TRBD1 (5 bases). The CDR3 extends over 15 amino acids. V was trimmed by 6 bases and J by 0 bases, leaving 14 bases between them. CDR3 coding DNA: TGTGCCAGCAGGGGGGGGGGTCACTTGAACACTGAAGCTTTCTTT. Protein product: CASRGGGHLNTEAFF.

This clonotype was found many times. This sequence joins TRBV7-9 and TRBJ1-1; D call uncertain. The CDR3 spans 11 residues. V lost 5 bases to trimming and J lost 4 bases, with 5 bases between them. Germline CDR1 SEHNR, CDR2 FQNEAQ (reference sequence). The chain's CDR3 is CASSASTEAFF. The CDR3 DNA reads TGTGCCAGCAGCGCATCCACTGAAGCTTTCTTT.